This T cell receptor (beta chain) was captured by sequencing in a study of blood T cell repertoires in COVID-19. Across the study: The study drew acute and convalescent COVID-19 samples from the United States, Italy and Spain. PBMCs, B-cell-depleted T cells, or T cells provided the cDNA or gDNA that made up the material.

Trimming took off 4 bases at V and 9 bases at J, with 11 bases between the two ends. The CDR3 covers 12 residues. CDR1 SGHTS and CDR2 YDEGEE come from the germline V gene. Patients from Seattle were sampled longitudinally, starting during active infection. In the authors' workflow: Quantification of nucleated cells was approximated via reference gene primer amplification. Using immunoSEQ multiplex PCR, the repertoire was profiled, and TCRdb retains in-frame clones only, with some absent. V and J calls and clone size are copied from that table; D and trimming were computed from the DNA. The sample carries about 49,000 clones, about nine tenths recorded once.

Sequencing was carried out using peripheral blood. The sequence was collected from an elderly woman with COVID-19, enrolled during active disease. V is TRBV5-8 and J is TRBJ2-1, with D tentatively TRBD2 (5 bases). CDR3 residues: CASSQRRTEQFF. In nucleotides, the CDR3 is TGTGCCAGCAGCCAGCGGAGGACTGAGCAGTTCTTC.